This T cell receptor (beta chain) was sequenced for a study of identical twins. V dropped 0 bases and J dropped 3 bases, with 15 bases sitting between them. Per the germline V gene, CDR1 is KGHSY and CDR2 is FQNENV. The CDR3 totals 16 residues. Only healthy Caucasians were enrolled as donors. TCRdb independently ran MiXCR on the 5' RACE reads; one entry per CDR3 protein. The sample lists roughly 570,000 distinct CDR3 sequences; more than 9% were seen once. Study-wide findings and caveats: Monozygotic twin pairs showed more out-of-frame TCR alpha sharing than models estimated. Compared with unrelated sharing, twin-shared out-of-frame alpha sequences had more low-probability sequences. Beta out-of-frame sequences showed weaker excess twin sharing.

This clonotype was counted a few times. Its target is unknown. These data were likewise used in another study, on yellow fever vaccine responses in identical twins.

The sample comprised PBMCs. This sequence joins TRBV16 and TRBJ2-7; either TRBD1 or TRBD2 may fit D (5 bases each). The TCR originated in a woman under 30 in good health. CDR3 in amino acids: CASSQSARELFYEQYF. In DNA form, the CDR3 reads TGTGCCAGCAGCCAATCGGCCAGGGAGCTGTTCTACGAGCAGTACTTC. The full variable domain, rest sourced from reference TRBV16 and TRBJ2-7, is GEEVAQTPKHLVRGEGQKAKLYCAPIKGHSYVFWYQQVLKNEFKFLISFQNENVFDETGMPKERFSAKCLPNSPCSLEIQATKLEDSAVYFCASSQSARELFYEQYFGPGTRLTVT.